The 12 T cell receptor beta chains listed next were all sequenced from one sample in a study of blood T cell repertoires in COVID-19. Sequencing was performed with immunoSEQ multiplex PCR; in TCRdb, only in-frame clones are kept and a portion is missing. The sample includes roughly 260,000 clones, approximately 80% of them seen just once. The sequenced sample consisted of peripheral blood. Receptor source: a woman between 40 and 55 years old with active or convalescent COVID-19.

This clone has only one observation. The chain has TRBV19 and TRBJ1-4; D unresolved. V was cut by 1 base and J by 0 bases, with 6 bases left in between. The CDR3 runs to 15 residues. Germline values: CDR1 LNHDA, CDR2 SQIVND (reference sequence). CDR3 DNA sequence: TGTGCCAGTAGTATAGGTGGAGCAACTAATGAAAAACTGTTTTTT. This encodes CASSIGGATNEKLFF.

The CDR3 region is CASSLGGLAQETQYF. CDR3 nucleotides: TGTGCCAGCAGCTTAGGGGGACTAGCGCAAGAGACCCAGTACTTC. This chain links TRBV7-7 with TRBJ2-5, with 10 bases aligning to TRBD2. Germline-derived CDR1 and CDR2 are SSHAT and FNYEAQ (reference sequence). Trimming at V came to 1 base and at J to 2 bases, leaving 1 base not matched to a gene. The CDR3 runs to 15 residues.

This chain connects TRBV19 to TRBJ1-5; 10 bases match TRBD1. Germline assignment: CDR1 LNHDA and CDR2 SQIVND (reference sequence). V was pared by 5 bases and J by 2 bases, with 3 bases of the junction left unmatched. The CDR3 consists of 15 residues. In DNA form, the CDR3 reads TGTGCCAGTAGTCCCGGGACAGGGGGCAATCAGCCCCAGCATTTT. Amino acids: CASSPGTGGNQPQHF. The full variable domain, in which reference TRBV19 and TRBJ1-5 provide the parts outside the CDR3, is DGGITQSPKYLFRKEGQNVTLSCEQNLNHDAMYWYRQDPGQGLRLIYYSQIVNDFQKGDIAEGYSVSREKKESFPLTVTSAQKNPTAFYLCASSPGTGGNQPQHFGDGTRLSIL.

The CDR3 DNA follows: TGTGCCAGCGGGCAGTCCTACGAGCAGTACTTC. Protein: CASGQSYEQYF. The rearrangement uses TRBV6-6 and TRBJ2-7; D ambiguous. The CDR3 totals 11 residues. From germline, CDR1 is MNHNY and CDR2 SVGAGI (reference sequence). The ends were cut back, 8 bases at V and 1 base at J, with 6 bases in the middle.

This chain joins TRBV28 and TRBJ1-1, with 8 bases fitting TRBD1. This CDR3 region has 14 residues. From germline, CDR1 is MDHEN and CDR2 SYDVKM. Trimming removed 7 bases from V and 7 bases from J; junction bases left unmatched: 11. The CDR3 sequence: CASNLPGTGGEAFF. Written as DNA, the CDR3 is TGTGCCAGCAATTTGCCCGGGACAGGTGGTGAAGCTTTCTTT.

CDR3 sequence (DNA): TGTGCCAGCAGCTTAGTCAGGGGTTATAATTCACCCCTCCACTTT. It codes for CASSLVRGYNSPLHF. J is TRBJ1-6 and V is TRBV7-9; TRBD1 might be the D (6 bases). The CDR3 runs to 15 residues. The ends were cut back, 1 base at V and 4 bases at J, with 8 bases in the middle. Germline values: CDR1 SEHNR, CDR2 FQNEAQ (reference sequence).

The chain carries TRBV21-1 and TRBJ2-3; no check of the table's D call, TRBD2, against the DNA was made. TRBV21-1 is a pseudogene. This CDR3 comprises 15 residues. CDR3 nucleotide sequence: TGTGCCAGCAGCAAAGACTGGGGGGGCACAGATACGCAGTATTTT. Protein: CASSKDWGGTDTQYF.

The rearrangement links TRBV5-4 to TRBJ1-2; D is ambiguous. The germline V gene has CDR1 SGHNT and CDR2 YYREEE (reference sequence). The CDR3 extends over 12 amino acids. The V end was cut by 3 bases, the J end by 4 bases, with 7 bases between. Written as DNA, the CDR3 is TGTGCCAGCAGCTCCTACAGCTATGGCTACACCTTC. It yields the protein CASSSYSYGYTF.

V usage is TRBV7-3 and J usage is TRBJ1-1, with 8 positions matching TRBD1. The J segment lost 1 base and the V segment lost 0 bases, leaving 10 bases of the junction unmatched. The germline V gene has CDR1 SGHTA and CDR2 FQGTGA. This CDR3 is 18 amino acids long. CDR3 protein: CASSLTGTGEFGNTEAFF. DNA of the CDR3: TGTGCCAGCAGCTTAACCGGGACAGGAGAATTCGGGAACACTGAAGCTTTCTTT.

The chain is built from TRBV13 and TRBJ1-2; 11 bases line up with TRBD1. The germline V gene has CDR1 PRHDT and CDR2 FYEKMQ (reference sequence). This CDR3 has 17 residues. V lost 6 bases to trimming and J lost 7 bases; unmatched junction nucleotides: 16. CDR3 sequence reads: CASRPTGTGGLVGGYTF. The CDR3 DNA reads TGTGCCAGCAGACCGACGGGGACAGGGGGTTTGGTGGGTGGCTACACCTTC. Complete variable domain (other parts from reference TRBV13 and TRBJ1-2): AAGVIQSPRHLIKEKRETATLKCYPIPRHDTVYWYQQGPGQDPQFLISFYEKMQSDKGSIPDRFSAQQFSDYHSELNMSSLELGDSALYFCASRPTGTGGLVGGYTFGSGTRLTVV.

The table lists this clone with many counts. The V gene is TRBV7-9, the J gene TRBJ1-2; no firm D call. The germline V and J ends were trimmed by 3 bases and 8 bases, with 10 bases remaining between them. Germline assignment: CDR1 SEHNR and CDR2 FQNEAQ (reference sequence). CDR3 length: 12 amino acids. Here the CDR3 DNA reads TGTGCCAGCAGCTTTCCAGACGGGGGCTACACCTTC. Protein sequence: CASSFPDGGYTF.

This rearrangement joins TRBV4-1 to TRBJ1-5, with D tentatively TRBD1 (6 bases). Per the germline V gene, CDR1 is MGHRA and CDR2 is YSYEKL. The length of the CDR3 is 17 residues. The germline V and J ends were trimmed by 1 base and 7 bases, with 20 bases remaining between them. The CDR3 protein is CASSQGGGRGLSQPQHF. CDR3 bases: TGCGCCAGCAGCCAAGGAGGGGGTAGAGGCCTTAGCCAGCCCCAGCATTTT.